These T cell receptor beta chains were read from a single sample in a study of blood T cell repertoires in COVID-19. The protocol was immunoSEQ multiplex PCR, while the TCRdb copy is restricted to in-frame clones and leaves out a portion. The repertoire holds 150,000 to 200,000 clones, with 65% to 85% as singletons. Specimen: peripheral blood. All receptors come from a woman aged 30 to 39 with acute or convalescent COVID-19. Each CDR3 is given with its conserved first and last residue. Fields, in order: CDR3 DNA, CDR3 protein, clone size, V gene, D gene, J gene. D genes are given only for firm matches. The size entry is marked missing in some rows and otherwise reads once, few, many or a size class.

CDR3nt: TGTGCCAGCAGCATCGGGACTAGCGGGGGAGCCGAGCAGTACTTC
CDR3aa: CASSIGTSGGAEQYF
abundance: NA
v_gene: TRBV13
d_gene: TRBD2
j_gene: TRBJ2-7

CDR3nt: TGTGCCAGCAGTCCCGGACACAGCACAGATACGCAGTATTTT
CDR3aa: CASSPGHSTDTQYF
abundance: NA
v_gene: TRBV6-5
d_gene: NA
j_gene: TRBJ2-3

CDR3nt: TGTGCCAGCAGTCCCCCGGGACAGGGGTTTGATCACGAGCAGTACTTC
CDR3aa: CASSPPGQGFDHEQYF
abundance: NA
v_gene: TRBV6-2/TRBV6-3
d_gene: TRBD1
j_gene: TRBJ2-7

CDR3nt: TGCGCCAGCAGCCCCCGGGACAGGGGAGGAAATGAGCAGTTCTTC
CDR3aa: CASSPRDRGGNEQFF
abundance: once
v_gene: TRBV5-1
d_gene: TRBD1
j_gene: TRBJ2-1

CDR3nt: TGTGCCAGCAGCCGACAGTTACAAGAGACCCAGTACTTC
CDR3aa: CASSRQLQETQYF
abundance: NA
v_gene: TRBV28
d_gene: NA
j_gene: TRBJ2-5

CDR3nt: TGTGCCAGCCCGGAGGCAACTAATGAAAAACTGTTTTTT
CDR3aa: CASPEATNEKLFF
abundance: once
v_gene: TRBV7-2
d_gene: NA
j_gene: TRBJ1-4

CDR3nt: TGTGCCAGCAGCTTGGAGGACAGGGAAGAGACCCAGTACTTC
CDR3aa: CASSLEDREETQYF
abundance: NA
v_gene: TRBV5-4
d_gene: TRBD1
j_gene: TRBJ2-5

CDR3nt: TGTGCCAGCAGCCAAGCTCCTCTACAGGGGGCAGATGAAAAACTGTTTTTT
CDR3aa: CASSQAPLQGADEKLFF
abundance: once
v_gene: TRBV3-1/TRBV3-2
d_gene: TRBD1
j_gene: TRBJ1-4

CDR3nt: TGTGCCAGCAGCCAAGTGGGGGGGCAGGGAACCTACGAGCAGTACTTC
CDR3aa: CASSQVGGQGTYEQYF
abundance: NA
v_gene: TRBV3-1/TRBV3-2
d_gene: NA
j_gene: TRBJ2-7

CDR3nt: TGTGCCAGCAGCCGAGACAGCTACAATCAGCCCCAGCATTTT
CDR3aa: CASSRDSYNQPQHF
abundance: NA
v_gene: TRBV7-8
d_gene: NA
j_gene: TRBJ1-5

CDR3nt: TGTGCCAGCGGACCGGGACAGGGGTATGGCTACACCTTC
CDR3aa: CASGPGQGYGYTF
abundance: once
v_gene: TRBV6-5
d_gene: TRBD1
j_gene: TRBJ1-2

CDR3nt: TGTGCCAGCAGTTCAAAGCAGGGACAGGGGAGCTACGAGCAGTACTTC
CDR3aa: CASSSKQGQGSYEQYF
abundance: NA
v_gene: TRBV6-6
d_gene: TRBD1
j_gene: TRBJ2-7

CDR3nt: TGTGCCATCAGTCTCAGGGACAGGGTTACTTACAATGAGCAGTTCTTC
CDR3aa: CAISLRDRVTYNEQFF
abundance: NA
v_gene: TRBV10-3
d_gene: TRBD1
j_gene: TRBJ2-1

CDR3nt: TGCGCCAGCAGCCGGCTCGGGACAGGGGTTAACGAGCAGTACTTC
CDR3aa: CASSRLGTGVNEQYF
abundance: NA
v_gene: TRBV5-1
d_gene: TRBD1
j_gene: TRBJ2-7

CDR3nt: TGTGCCAGCAGCCAAGATCCCCGGGGTCGGGGGAACGAGCAGTACTTC
CDR3aa: CASSQDPRGRGNEQYF
abundance: NA
v_gene: TRBV4-2
d_gene: NA
j_gene: TRBJ2-7

CDR3nt: TGTGCCAGCAGCCAAGCGGGGACAGGGGGTATTGGCTACACCTTC
CDR3aa: CASSQAGTGGIGYTF
abundance: NA
v_gene: TRBV3-1/TRBV3-2
d_gene: TRBD1
j_gene: TRBJ1-2

CDR3nt: TGTGCCATCAGTGAGGGGACAGGGGGTATGAACACTGAAGCTTTCTTT
CDR3aa: CAISEGTGGMNTEAFF
abundance: NA
v_gene: TRBV10-3
d_gene: TRBD1
j_gene: TRBJ1-1

CDR3nt: TGTGCCAGCAGCTGGGCATCGGGGGGCTATAATTCACCCCTCCACTTT
CDR3aa: CASSWASGGYNSPLHF
abundance: few
v_gene: TRBV5-4
d_gene: NA
j_gene: TRBJ1-6

CDR3nt: TGCAGCGTGGGGGGGCTCCCCCACGAGCAGTACTTC
CDR3aa: CSVGGLPHEQYF
abundance: once
v_gene: TRBV29-1
d_gene: NA
j_gene: TRBJ2-7

CDR3nt: TGTGCCAGCAGCGAGGGGACAGGGGACTACGAGCAGTACTTC
CDR3aa: CASSEGTGDYEQYF
abundance: few
v_gene: TRBV9
d_gene: TRBD1
j_gene: TRBJ2-7

CDR3nt: TGTGCCAGCAGCTTTACTAGCGGAGGAGGCACCGGGGAGCTGTTTTTT
CDR3aa: CASSFTSGGGTGELFF
abundance: NA
v_gene: TRBV5-8
d_gene: TRBD2
j_gene: TRBJ2-2

CDR3nt: TGTGCCAGCAGTCAACGGGGACAGGGCTTCGGTGAGCAGTTCTTC
CDR3aa: CASSQRGQGFGEQFF
abundance: NA
v_gene: TRBV6-2/TRBV6-3
d_gene: TRBD1
j_gene: TRBJ2-1

CDR3nt: TGTGCCAGCAGAGTCCCGGGGACAGGGCCAAATTCACCCCTCCACTTT
CDR3aa: CASRVPGTGPNSPLHF
abundance: NA
v_gene: TRBV27
d_gene: TRBD1
j_gene: TRBJ1-6

CDR3nt: TGTGCCAGCACCGACAGGAGAATCCAAGAGACCCAGTACTTC
CDR3aa: CASTDRRIQETQYF
abundance: NA
v_gene: TRBV5-4
d_gene: NA
j_gene: TRBJ2-5

CDR3nt: TGTGCCAGCAGTTTAACAGGGGGAACCAGAGGTGGAAACACCATATATTTT
CDR3aa: CASSLTGGTRGGNTIYF
abundance: NA
v_gene: TRBV28
d_gene: TRBD1
j_gene: TRBJ1-3

CDR3nt: TGCGCCAGCAGCTTGTCTAGCGGGAGTCTCGATGAGCAGTTCTTC
CDR3aa: CASSLSSGSLDEQFF
abundance: few
v_gene: TRBV5-1
d_gene: TRBD2
j_gene: TRBJ2-1

CDR3nt: TGTGCCAGCAGCTGGAGGGACAGGCGTTATCAGCCCCAGCATTTT
CDR3aa: CASSWRDRRYQPQHF
abundance: NA
v_gene: TRBV28
d_gene: TRBD1
j_gene: TRBJ1-5

CDR3nt: TGTGCCAGCAGTTACGGGCAGGGTACAGATACGCAGTATTTT
CDR3aa: CASSYGQGTDTQYF
abundance: NA
v_gene: TRBV6-5
d_gene: NA
j_gene: TRBJ2-3

CDR3nt: TGTGCCAGTTCCCCAACAGGGAGAAGTGAAGCTTTCTTT
CDR3aa: CASSPTGRSEAFF
abundance: NA
v_gene: TRBV19
d_gene: NA
j_gene: TRBJ1-1

CDR3nt: TGTGCCAGCAGTGACCGGACAGGGGGCTCCTACAATGAGCAGTTCTTC
CDR3aa: CASSDRTGGSYNEQFF
abundance: NA
v_gene: TRBV25-1
d_gene: TRBD1
j_gene: TRBJ2-1

CDR3nt: TGCGCCAGCAGCCCGACCCAGGCTGGGAATGAGCAGTTCTTC
CDR3aa: CASSPTQAGNEQFF
abundance: few
v_gene: TRBV5-1
d_gene: NA
j_gene: TRBJ2-1

CDR3nt: TGTGCCAGCAGTTTCACAGCCGGGACAAGGAAAGTAATCTTC
CDR3aa: CASSFTAGTRKVIF
abundance: NA
v_gene: TRBV28
d_gene: NA
j_gene: TRBJ1-2